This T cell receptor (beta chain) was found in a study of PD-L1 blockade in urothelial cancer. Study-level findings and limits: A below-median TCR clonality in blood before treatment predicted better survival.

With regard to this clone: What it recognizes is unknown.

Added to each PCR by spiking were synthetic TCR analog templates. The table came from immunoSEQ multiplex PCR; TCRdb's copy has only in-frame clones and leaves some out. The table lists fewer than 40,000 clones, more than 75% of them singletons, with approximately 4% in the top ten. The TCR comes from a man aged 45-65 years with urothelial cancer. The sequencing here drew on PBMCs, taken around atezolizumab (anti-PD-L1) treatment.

CDR3 protein: CASSTRAGGNEQFF. The CDR3, as DNA: TGTGCCAGTAGTACCCGGGCGGGGGGCAATGAGCAGTTCTTC. This rearrangement joins TRBV19 to TRBJ2-1; 8 nucleotides line up with TRBD2. Germline V gene sequence: CDR1 LNHDA, CDR2 SQIVND (reference sequence). This CDR3 spans 14 amino acids. Trimming took 4 bases from V and 6 from J; bases not matched to a gene: 5.